This TCR beta chain was captured by sequencing in a study of T cell responses to AZD1222 COVID-19 vaccine. Study-wide results and limits: Dominant CD4 TCR responses targeted spike regions 160-218 and 743-854.

In regard to this clone: Its antigen is not known.

Profiling relied on immunoSEQ multiplex PCR, and the TCRdb table lists in-frame clones only, not all of them. The sample carries around 120,000 clones, around 90% recorded once. Sequenced material: peripheral blood, taken 28 days after the second AZD1222 dose. The clonotype originates from an adult who received the AZD1222 COVID-19 vaccine.

Here the CDR3 reads CASSLSGRENEQYF. As DNA, the CDR3 is TGTGCCAGCAGCTTATCAGGGAGGGAGAACGAGCAGTACTTC. The V and J genes are TRBV13 and TRBJ2-7; 7 bases line up with TRBD2. Per the germline V gene, CDR1 is PRHDT and CDR2 is FYEKMQ (reference sequence). CDR3 size: 14 residues. J was trimmed by 5 bases and V by 2 bases; bases with no gene match: 6.